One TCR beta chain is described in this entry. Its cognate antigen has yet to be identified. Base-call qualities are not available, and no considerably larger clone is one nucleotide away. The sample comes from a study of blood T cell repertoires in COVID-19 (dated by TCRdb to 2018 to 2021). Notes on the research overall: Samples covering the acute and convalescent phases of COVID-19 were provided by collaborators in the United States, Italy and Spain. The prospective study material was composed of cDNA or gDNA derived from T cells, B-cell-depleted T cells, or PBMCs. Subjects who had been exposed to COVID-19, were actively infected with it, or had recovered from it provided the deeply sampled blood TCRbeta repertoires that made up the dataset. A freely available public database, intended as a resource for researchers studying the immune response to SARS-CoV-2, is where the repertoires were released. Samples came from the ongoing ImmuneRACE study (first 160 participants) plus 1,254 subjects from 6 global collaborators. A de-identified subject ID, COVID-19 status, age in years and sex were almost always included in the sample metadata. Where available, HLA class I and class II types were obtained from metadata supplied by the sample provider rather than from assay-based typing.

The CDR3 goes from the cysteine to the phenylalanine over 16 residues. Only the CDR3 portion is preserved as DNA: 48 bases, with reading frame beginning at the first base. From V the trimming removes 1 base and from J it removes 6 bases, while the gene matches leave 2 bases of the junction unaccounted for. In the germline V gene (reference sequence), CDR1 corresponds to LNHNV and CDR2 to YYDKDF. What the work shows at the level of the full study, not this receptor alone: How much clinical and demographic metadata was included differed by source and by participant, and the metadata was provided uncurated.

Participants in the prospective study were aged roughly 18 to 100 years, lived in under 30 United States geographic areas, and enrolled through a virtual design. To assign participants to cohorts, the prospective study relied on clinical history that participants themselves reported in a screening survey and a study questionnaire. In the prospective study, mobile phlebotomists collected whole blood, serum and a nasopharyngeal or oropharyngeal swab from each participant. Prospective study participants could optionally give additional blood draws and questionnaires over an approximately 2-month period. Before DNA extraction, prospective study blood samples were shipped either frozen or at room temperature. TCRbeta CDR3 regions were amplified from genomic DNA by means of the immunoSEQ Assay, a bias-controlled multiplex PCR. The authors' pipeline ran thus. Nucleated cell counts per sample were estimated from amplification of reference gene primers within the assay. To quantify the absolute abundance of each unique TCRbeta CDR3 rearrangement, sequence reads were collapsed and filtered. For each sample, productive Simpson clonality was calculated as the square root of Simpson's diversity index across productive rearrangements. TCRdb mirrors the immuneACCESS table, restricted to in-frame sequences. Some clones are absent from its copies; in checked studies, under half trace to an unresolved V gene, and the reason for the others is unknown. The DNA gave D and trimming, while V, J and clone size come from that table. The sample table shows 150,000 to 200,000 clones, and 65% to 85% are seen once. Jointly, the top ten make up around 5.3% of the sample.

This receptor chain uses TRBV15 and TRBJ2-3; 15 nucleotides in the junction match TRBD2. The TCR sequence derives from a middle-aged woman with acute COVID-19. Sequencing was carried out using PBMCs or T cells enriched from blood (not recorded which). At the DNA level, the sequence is TGTGCCACCAGCAGAGGGGGGACTAGCGGGAGGGATACGCAGTATTTT. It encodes CATSRGGTSGRDTQYF.